The clone carrying this T cell receptor (beta chain) has just one count. The target antigen is unknown. This entry belongs to a study of T cell responses to AZD1222 COVID-19 vaccine. Study context: Second-dose groups at about 4 or about 12 weeks were pooled.

Study findings and constraints: Across spike, vaccine-associated CD4 TCRs were found, dominant at 160-218 and 743-854. Baseline seropositivity occurred in only a handful of AZD1222 recipients.

The protocol was immunoSEQ multiplex PCR, while the TCRdb copy is restricted to in-frame clones and leaves out a portion. The sample consists of 100,000 to 150,000 clones, under 90% of them appearing once. This CDR3 has 14 amino acids. Germline V gene lookup returns CDR1 SGHTA and CDR2 FQGNSA. V shed 1 base and J shed 5 bases, with 11 bases lying between them. The V and J genes are TRBV7-2 and TRBJ1-1; a weak D match, TRBD1 (5 bases). The input for sequencing was peripheral blood, taken on day 0 of AZD1222 vaccination. The receptor was derived from an adult in good health. The DNA for the CDR3 is TGTGCCAGCAGCTTAGTTCGGGGGACGACTGAAGCTTTCTTT. It yields the protein CASSLVRGTTEAFF. Full variable domain (outside the CDR3, taken from reference TRBV7-2 and TRBJ1-1): GAGVSQSPSNKVTEKGKDVELRCDPISGHTALYWYRQSLGQGLEFLIYFQGNSAPDKSGLPSDRFSAERTGGSVSTLTIQRTQQEDSAVYLCASSLVRGTTEAFFGQGTRLTVV.